What follows describes a single T cell receptor beta chain. Germline V gene lookup returns CDR1 KGHSH and CDR2 LQKENI. The length of the CDR3 is 13 residues. V lost 5 bases, J lost 3 bases, and 11 bases lay in between. Method: immunoSEQ multiplex PCR; TCRdb's copy keeps in-frame clones and lacks some. Of some 93,000 clones listed, 80% to 90% are singletons. The entry originates in a study of blood T cell repertoires in COVID-19. This chain links TRBV18 with TRBJ2-7; the D gene is possibly TRBD2 (6 bases). Sequenced: peripheral blood. The sequence was obtained from a man between 60 and 70 years old with acute or convalescent COVID-19. The CDR3 protein is CASSRPSDYEQYF. CDR3 DNA: TGTGCCAGCTCAAGGCCTAGCGACTACGAGCAGTACTTC. The variable domain in full, with the rest retrieved from reference TRBV18 and TRBJ2-7, is NAGVMQNPRHLVRRRGQEARLRCSPMKGHSHVYWYRQLPEEGLKFMVYLQKENIIDESGMPKERFSAEFPKEGPSILRIQQVVRGDSAAYFCASSRPSDYEQYFGPGTRLTVT.